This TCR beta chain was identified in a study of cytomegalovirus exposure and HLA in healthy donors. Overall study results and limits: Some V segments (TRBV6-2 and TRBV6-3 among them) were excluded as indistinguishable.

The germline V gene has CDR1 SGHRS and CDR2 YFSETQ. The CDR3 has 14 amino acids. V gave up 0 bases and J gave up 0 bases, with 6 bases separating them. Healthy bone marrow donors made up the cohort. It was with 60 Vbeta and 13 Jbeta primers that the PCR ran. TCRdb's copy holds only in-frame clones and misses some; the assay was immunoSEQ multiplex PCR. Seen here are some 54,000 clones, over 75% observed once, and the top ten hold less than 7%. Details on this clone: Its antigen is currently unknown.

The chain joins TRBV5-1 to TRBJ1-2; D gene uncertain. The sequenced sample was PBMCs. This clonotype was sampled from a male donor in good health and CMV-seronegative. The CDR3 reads CASSLGVANYGYTF. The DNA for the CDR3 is TGCGCCAGCAGCTTGGGAGTAGCTAACTATGGCTACACCTTC.